This T cell receptor beta chain stems from a study of shared T cell receptors in the human thymus. The CDR3 is 13 amino acids. The germline V and J ends were trimmed by 3 bases and 4 bases, with 10 bases remaining between them. The germline CDR1 and CDR2 sequences are GTSNPN and SVGIG (reference sequence). The assay was immunoSEQ multiplex PCR, and TCRdb's table has in-frame clones only and misses some. The sample lists roughly 410,000 clones, around 93% occurring once. The TCR sequence derives from a human donor. The sequenced sample consisted of thymocytes. The V call is TRBV30, the J call TRBJ1-5, with unresolved D. The CDR3 DNA reads as TGTGCCTGGAGAGGTCAGCAGAATCAGCCCCAGCATTTT. Encoded protein: CAWRGQQNQPQHF.